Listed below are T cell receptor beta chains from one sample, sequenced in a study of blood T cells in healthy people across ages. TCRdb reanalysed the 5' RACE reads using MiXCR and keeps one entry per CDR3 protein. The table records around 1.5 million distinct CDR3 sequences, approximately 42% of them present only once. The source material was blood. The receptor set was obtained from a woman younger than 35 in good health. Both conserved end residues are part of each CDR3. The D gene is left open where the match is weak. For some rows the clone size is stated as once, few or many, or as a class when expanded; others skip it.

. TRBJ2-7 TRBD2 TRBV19 TGTGCCAGTAAGGATAGCGGGAGGCCTCTCTCCTACGAGCAGTACTTC CASKDSGRPLSYEQYF
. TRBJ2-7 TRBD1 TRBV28 TGTGCCAGCCTTTTGACGGGACAGGGGGCGCGGGAGCAGTACTTC CASLLTGQGAREQYF
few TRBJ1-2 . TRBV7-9 TGTGCCAGCAGTCCGCTCCTGACGAGGGGCGACTATGGCTACACCTTC CASSPLLTRGDYGYTF
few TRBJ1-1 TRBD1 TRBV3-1 TGTGCCAGCAGCGGTCGGACAGGGGAGACTGAAGCTTTCTTT CASSGRTGETEAFF
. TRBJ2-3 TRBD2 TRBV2 TGTGCCAGCAGTGAACATCAGACTAGCCCCGCCGTCTTTGCGCAGTATTTT CASSEHQTSPAVFAQYF
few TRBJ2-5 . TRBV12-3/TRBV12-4 TGTGCCAGCAGTTTATACGGCTACCAAGAGACCCAGTACTTC CASSLYGYQETQYF
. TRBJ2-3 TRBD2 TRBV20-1 TGCAGTGAAAGGGACTACACAGATACGCAGTATTTT CSERDYTDTQYF
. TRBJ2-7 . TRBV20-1 TGCAGTGCTGGACAGTCCTTCTACGAGCAGTACTTC CSAGQSFYEQYF
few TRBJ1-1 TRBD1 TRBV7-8 TGTGCCAGCAGCTTTACCGGGACAGCCAACACTGAAGCTTTCTTT CASSFTGTANTEAFF
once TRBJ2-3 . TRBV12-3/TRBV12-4 TGTGCCAGCAGTCGGGGATGGACAGATACGCAGTATTTT CASSRGWTDTQYF
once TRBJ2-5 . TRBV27 TGTGCCAGCAGTTTATCGATTAATCGGGAGCAGTACTTC CASSLSINREQYF
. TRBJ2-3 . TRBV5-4 TGTGCCAGCAGCAGGGACGGATCAGATACGCAGTATTTT CASSRDGSDTQYF
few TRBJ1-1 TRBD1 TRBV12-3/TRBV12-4 TGTGCCAGCAGTTGGTCTTCAGGGGGTAAATCGAACACTGAAGCTTTCTTT CASSWSSGGKSNTEAFF
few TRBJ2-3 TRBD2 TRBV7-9 TGTGCCAGCAGCTTAGTACTAGCGGGAGCTGGAGATACGCAGTATTTT CASSLVLAGAGDTQYF
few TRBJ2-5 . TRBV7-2 TGTGCCAGCAGCTTAGAAGGGAGACTCCAAGAGACCCAGTACTTC CASSLEGRLQETQYF
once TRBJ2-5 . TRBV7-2 TGTGCCAGCAGCTTAGCGCTTTTAGAGACCCAGTACTTC CASSLALLETQYF
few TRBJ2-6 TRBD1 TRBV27 TGTGCCAGCAGTGCAGGGGGCACCGGGGCCAACGTCCTGACTTTC CASSAGGTGANVLTF
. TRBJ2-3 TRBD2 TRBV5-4 TGTGCCAGCAGCTCCCTAGCGGCTAGCACAGATACGCAGTATTTT CASSSLAASTDTQYF
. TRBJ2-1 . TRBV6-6 TGTGCCAGCAGTTACCCCTCCTCCTACAATGAGCAGTTCTTC CASSYPSSYNEQFF
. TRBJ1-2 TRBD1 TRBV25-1 TGTGCCAGCCAGGGGGGGACTGGCTACACCTTC CASQGGTGYTF
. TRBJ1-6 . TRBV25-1 TGTGCCAGCAGTGACGGGGGCTCCTATAATTCACCCCTCCACTTT CASSDGGSYNSPLHF
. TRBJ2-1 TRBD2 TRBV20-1 TGCAGTGCTACCTCCAGGGACTACCCATACAATGAGCAGTTCTTC CSATSRDYPYNEQFF
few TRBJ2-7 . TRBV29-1 TGCAGCGTTGTCTTCGTGGTCCCGATGGGGGAGCAGTACTTC CSVVFVVPMGEQYF
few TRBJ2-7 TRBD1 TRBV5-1 TGCGCCAGCAGCGACAGGGTCGGAATCGGCTACGAGCAGTACTTC CASSDRVGIGYEQYF
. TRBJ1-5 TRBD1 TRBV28 TGTGCCAGCAGGGGACAGGCCGATTTCTATCAGCCCCAGCATTTT CASRGQADFYQPQHF
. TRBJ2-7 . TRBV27 TGTGCCAGCAGTTTAAAGACAGTCGGGCCCTACGAGCAGTACTTC CASSLKTVGPYEQYF
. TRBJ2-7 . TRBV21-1 TGTGCCAGCAGCAAACCTGGACAGGGGGACTCCTACGAGCAGTACTTC CASSKPGQGDSYEQYF
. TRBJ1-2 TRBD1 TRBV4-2 TGTGCCAGCAGCCAGACGGGGACAGCCGCTAACTATGGCTACACCTTC CASSQTGTAANYGYTF
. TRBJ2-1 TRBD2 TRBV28 TGTGCCAGCAGTTTTCCCGGGGGGGATCGTGAGCAGTTCTTC CASSFPGGDREQFF
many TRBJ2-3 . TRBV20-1 TGCAGTGCTAGAGGACCCACAGATACGCAGTATTTT CSARGPTDTQYF
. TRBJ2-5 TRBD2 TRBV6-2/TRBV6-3 TGTGCCAGCAGTTACTCACTAGCGGAGCAGTACTTC CASSYSLAEQYF
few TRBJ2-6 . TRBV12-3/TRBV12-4 TGTGCCAGCAGTCCCCGACGGATCTCTGGGGCCAACGTCCTGACTTTC CASSPRRISGANVLTF
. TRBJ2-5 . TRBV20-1 TGCAGGGTTGGTGGGGAAGAGACCCAGTACTTC CRVGGEETQYF
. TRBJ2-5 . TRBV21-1 TGTGCCAGCAGGCAAAACCTAGACGTCCAAGTACCCCGGGGTACAGGTGAAGAGACCCAGTACTTC CASRQNLDVQVPRGTGEETQYF
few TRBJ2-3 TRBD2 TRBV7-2 TGTGCCAGCACCGTGGGAGCGGGGAGCGGAGATACGCAGTATTTT CASTVGAGSGDTQYF
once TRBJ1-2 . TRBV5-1 TGCGCCAGCAGCTTGTACAGAGGGACACCTTCACAAGGCTACACCTTC CASSLYRGTPSQGYTF
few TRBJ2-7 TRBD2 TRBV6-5 TGTGCCAGCAGTTATCAAAGGACTAGCGGGGGCCACGAGCAGTACTTC CASSYQRTSGGHEQYF
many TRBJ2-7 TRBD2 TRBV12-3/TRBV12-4 TGTGCCAGCAGCCTGGGACTAGCGGTCGAGCAGTACTTC CASSLGLAVEQYF
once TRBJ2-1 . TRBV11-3 TGTGCCAGCAGCTTAGAAGTGGGGACCAACAATGAGCAGTTCTTC CASSLEVGTNNEQFF
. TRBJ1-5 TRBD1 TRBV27 TGTGCCAGCAGGCCAATCCCGGGACAGGGGGATTTAGAACAGCCCCAGCATTTT CASRPIPGQGDLEQPQHF
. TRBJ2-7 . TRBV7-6 TGTGCCAGCAGCTTCTTATCTGGAGATACAGCCGTTGCCGAGCAGTACTTC CASSFLSGDTAVAEQYF